These T cell receptor beta chains were read from a single sample in a study of glioma-infiltrating T cells after dendritic cell vaccination. Measured with immunoSEQ multiplex PCR; TCRdb has only the in-frame clones, and not every one. The table shows about 92,000 clones, with 85% to 90% occurring only once. The sample in question was blood, obtained before dendritic cell vaccination. These TCRs come from a human donor with glioblastoma. The CDR3 runs from the conserved cysteine through the conserved F or W. Each record gives: D gene, V gene, clone size, J gene, CDR3 DNA, CDR3 protein. D genes are given only for firm matches. Part of the rows lack a size; the others show once, few, many or a class for expanded clones.

D: .; V: TRBV5-6; size: .; J: TRBJ2-1; DNA: TGTGCCAGCAGCATACCCGGGACATACTCCTACAATGAGCAGTTCTTC; CDR3: CASSIPGTYSYNEQFF
D: TRBD2; V: TRBV6-5; size: .; J: TRBJ2-1; DNA: TGTGCCAGCAGCCTGGGACTAGCGGGGAGAAATGAGCAGTTCTTC; CDR3: CASSLGLAGRNEQFF
D: TRBD2; V: TRBV6-4; size: once; J: TRBJ2-1; DNA: TGTGCCAGCAGTGAAGGCGGGGGGGGCTACAATGAGCAGTTCTTC; CDR3: CASSEGGGGYNEQFF
D: TRBD1; V: TRBV5-4; size: .; J: TRBJ1-1; DNA: TGTGCCAGCAGCACGACAGGGGCAACTATGAACACTGAAGCTTTCTTT; CDR3: CASSTTGATMNTEAFF
D: .; V: TRBV6-1; size: .; J: TRBJ2-3; DNA: TGTGCCAGCAGTGTTGGGAAAAGGGGAGATACGCAGTATTTT; CDR3: CASSVGKRGDTQYF
D: TRBD1; V: TRBV14; size: .; J: TRBJ1-2; DNA: TGTGCCAGCAGCCAAGGGACAGGGGATGGCTACACCTTC; CDR3: CASSQGTGDGYTF
D: TRBD2; V: TRBV30; size: .; J: TRBJ2-2; DNA: TGTGCCTGGATGGGGCGGGGAGGGTCCCACACCGGGGAGCTGTTTTTT; CDR3: CAWMGRGGSHTGELFF
D: .; V: TRBV28; size: .; J: TRBJ2-3; DNA: TGTGCCATACAAGGCGGGGGCGGACCTAGCACAGATACGCAGTATTTT; CDR3: CAIQGGGGPSTDTQYF
D: .; V: TRBV6-1; size: .; J: TRBJ2-1; DNA: TGTGCCAGCCGACAGAGCTCCTACAATGAGCAGTTCTTC; CDR3: CASRQSSYNEQFF
D: .; V: TRBV27; size: .; J: TRBJ1-5; DNA: TGTGCCAGCAGTGTACAGGTCGGCCAGCCCCAGCATTTT; CDR3: CASSVQVGQPQHF
D: TRBD2; V: TRBV29-1; size: few; J: TRBJ2-3; DNA: TGCAGCGTTGAAGGGTCATGGGGGGAGGGGCCAGATACGCAGTATTTT; CDR3: CSVEGSWGEGPDTQYF
D: TRBD2; V: TRBV5-8; size: .; J: TRBJ2-3; DNA: TGTGCCAGCAGCCCGGGGACTAGCGGGGGCCCCGGCCTTGGAGATACGCAGTATTTT; CDR3: CASSPGTSGGPGLGDTQYF
D: TRBD1; V: TRBV14; size: .; J: TRBJ2-7; DNA: TGTGCCAGCAGCCAAGAGGGAGGACAGGGCTTCTACGAGCAGTACTTC; CDR3: CASSQEGGQGFYEQYF
D: TRBD1; V: TRBV6-5; size: .; J: TRBJ2-7; DNA: TGTGCCAGCAGCCTTACAGGGGTCCCTACCTACGAGCAGTACTTC; CDR3: CASSLTGVPTYEQYF
D: .; V: TRBV7-8; size: .; J: TRBJ2-2; DNA: TGTGCCAGCAGCTTAGTTCCGGCGGGGCAGAACACCGGGGAGCTGTTTTTT; CDR3: CASSLVPAGQNTGELFF
D: .; V: TRBV9; size: .; J: TRBJ2-5; DNA: TGTGCCAGCAGCGGACCCGGCGGGGCCCAGTACTTC; CDR3: CASSGPGGAQYF
D: .; V: TRBV27; size: .; J: TRBJ2-3; DNA: TGTGCCAGCAGGGCCAGGCAGTCCACAGATACGCAGTATTTT; CDR3: CASRARQSTDTQYF